This T cell receptor beta chain was captured in a study of T cells in Graves' hyperthyroidism and ophthalmopathy. About the research overall: The blood sample was taken at first diagnosis, before treatment began.

Active moderate-to-severe ophthalmopathy, Clinical Activity Score at least 3, NOSPECS at least 4, under 3 months' duration. There were TCR beta CDR3 regions amplified from RNA transcripts. A set of HTBI primers served as the primers for a first-round RT-PCR of the TCR CDR3. TCRdb ran MiXCR on the multiplex PCR reads and lists one entry per CDR3 protein. The repertoire has approximately 410,000 distinct CDR3 sequences, about 14% of them found once; the top ten carry roughly an eighth. This clonotype occurred a few times. The target antigen is unknown. CDR3 length: 15 amino acids. V lost 3 bases and J lost 1; bases outside the gene matches: 3. The V gene's germline CDR1 is KGHSH and CDR2 LQKENI. Study-wide points: Most thyroid clonotypes with frequency above 0.001 were detected in blood. Ophthalmopathy got predicted by the model a median around six months before its onset.

Sequencing was done on a sample of blood. The chain recombines TRBV18 with TRBJ2-7, with 10 bases identical to TRBD1. The sequence derives from a man aged 18 to 29 with Graves' ophthalmopathy. In nucleotides, the CDR3 is TGTGCCAGCTCACCTGGGACAGGGGTTTCCTACGAGCAGTACTTC. Residues: CASSPGTGVSYEQYF. Combining the CDR3 with reference TRBV18 and TRBJ2-7 gives the whole variable domain NAGVMQNPRHLVRRRGQEARLRCSPMKGHSHVYWYRQLPEEGLKFMVYLQKENIIDESGMPKERFSAEFPKEGPSILRIQQVVRGDSAAYFCASSPGTGVSYEQYFGPGTRLTVT.